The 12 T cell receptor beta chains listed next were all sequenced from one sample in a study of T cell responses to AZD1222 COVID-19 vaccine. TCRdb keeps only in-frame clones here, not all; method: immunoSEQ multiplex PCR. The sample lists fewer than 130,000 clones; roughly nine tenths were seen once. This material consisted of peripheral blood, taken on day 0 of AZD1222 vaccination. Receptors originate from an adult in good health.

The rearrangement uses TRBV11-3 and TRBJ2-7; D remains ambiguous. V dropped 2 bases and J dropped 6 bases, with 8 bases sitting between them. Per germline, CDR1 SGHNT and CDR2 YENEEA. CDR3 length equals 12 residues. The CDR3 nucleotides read TGTGCCAGCAGCTTATTAGGGCGCGAGCAGTACTTC. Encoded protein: CASSLLGREQYF.

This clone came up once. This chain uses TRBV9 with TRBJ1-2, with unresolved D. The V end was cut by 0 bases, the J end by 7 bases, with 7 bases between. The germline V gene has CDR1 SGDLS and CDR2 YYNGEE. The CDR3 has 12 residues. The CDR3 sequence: CASSVGGGGYTF. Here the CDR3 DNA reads TGTGCCAGCAGCGTAGGGGGAGGTGGCTACACCTTC. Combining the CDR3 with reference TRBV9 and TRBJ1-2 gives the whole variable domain DSGVTQTPKHLITATGQRVTLRCSPRSGDLSVYWYQQSLDQGLQFLIQYYNGEERAKGNILERFSAQQFPDLHSELNLSSLELGDSALYFCASSVGGGGYTFGSGTRLTVV.

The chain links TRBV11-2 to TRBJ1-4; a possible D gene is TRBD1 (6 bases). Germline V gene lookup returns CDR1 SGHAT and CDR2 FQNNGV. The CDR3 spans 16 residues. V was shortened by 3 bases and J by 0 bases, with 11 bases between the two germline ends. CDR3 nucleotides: TGTGCCAGCAGCTTCGGGGGCGGGTCAACTAATGAAAAACTGTTTTTT. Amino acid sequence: CASSFGGGSTNEKLFF.

This chain's CDR3 is CASSQSLTSSGNTIYF. CDR3 DNA: TGTGCCAGCAGCCAGAGCCTGACAAGCTCTGGAAACACCATATATTTT. The chain couples TRBV3-1 (or the pseudogene TRBV3-2) to TRBJ1-3; D is uncertain. Trimming cost V 3 bases and J 0 bases, with 12 bases left between them. Germline V gene data show CDR1 as LGHDT and CDR2 as YNNKEL (reference sequence). CDR3 length equals 16 residues.

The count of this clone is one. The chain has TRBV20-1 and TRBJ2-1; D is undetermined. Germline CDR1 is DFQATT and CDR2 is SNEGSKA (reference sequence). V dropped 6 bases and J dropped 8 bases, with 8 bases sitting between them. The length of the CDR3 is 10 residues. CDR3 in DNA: TGCAGTGCAGGTCGCGATGAGCAGTTCTTC. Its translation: CSAGRDEQFF.

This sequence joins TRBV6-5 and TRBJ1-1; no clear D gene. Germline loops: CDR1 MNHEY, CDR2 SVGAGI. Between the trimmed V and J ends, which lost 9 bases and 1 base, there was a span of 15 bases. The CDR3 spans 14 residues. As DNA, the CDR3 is TGTGCCAGTAGTATCGTGCCTTCGAACACTGAAGCTTTCTTT. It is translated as CASSIVPSNTEAFF.

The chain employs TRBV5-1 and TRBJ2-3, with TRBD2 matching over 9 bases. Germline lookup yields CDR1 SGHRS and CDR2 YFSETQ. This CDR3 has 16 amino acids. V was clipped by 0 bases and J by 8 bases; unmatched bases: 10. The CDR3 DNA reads TGCGCCAGCAGCTTGGTAGTGGCTAGCGGGAAGAGTACGCAGTATTTT. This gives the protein CASSLVVASGKSTQYF.

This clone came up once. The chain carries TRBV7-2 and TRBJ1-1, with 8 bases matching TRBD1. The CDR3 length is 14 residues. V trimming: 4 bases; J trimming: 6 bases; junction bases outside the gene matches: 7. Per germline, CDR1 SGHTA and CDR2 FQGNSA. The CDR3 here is CASSSRTGPPEAFF. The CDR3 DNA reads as TGTGCCAGCAGCTCCCGGACAGGGCCCCCTGAAGCTTTCTTT.

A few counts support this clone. CDR3 region: CASSPRGISSYNEQFF. DNA of the CDR3: TGTGCCAGCAGCCCCAGGGGCATCAGCTCCTACAATGAGCAGTTCTTC. This chain uses TRBV21-1 with TRBJ2-1; the listed D gene, TRBD1, was not tested against the DNA. TRBV21-1 is a pseudogene segment. The CDR3 has 16 residues.

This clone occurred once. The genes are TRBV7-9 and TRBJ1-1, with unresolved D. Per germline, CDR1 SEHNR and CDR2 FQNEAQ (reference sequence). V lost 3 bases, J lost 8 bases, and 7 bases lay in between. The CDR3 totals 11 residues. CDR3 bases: TGTGCCAGCAGCTTGACGGTAGAAGCTTTCTTT. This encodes CASSLTVEAFF.

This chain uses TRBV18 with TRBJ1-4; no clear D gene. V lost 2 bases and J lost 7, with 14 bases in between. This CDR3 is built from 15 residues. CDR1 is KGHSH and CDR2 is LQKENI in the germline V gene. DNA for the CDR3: TGTGCCAGCTCACCAAGACGAGCCGACGGTGAAAAACTGTTTTTT. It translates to CASSPRRADGEKLFF.

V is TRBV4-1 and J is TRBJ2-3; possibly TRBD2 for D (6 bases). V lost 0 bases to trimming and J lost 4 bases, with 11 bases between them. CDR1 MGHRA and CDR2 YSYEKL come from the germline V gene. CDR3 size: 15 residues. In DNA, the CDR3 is TGCGCCAGCAGCCAAGAGGGACTGGGCCCAGATACGCAGTATTTT. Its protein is CASSQEGLGPDTQYF.